Listed here are 26 T cell receptor beta chains from one sample, sequenced in a study of blood T cell repertoires in COVID-19. Assay: immunoSEQ multiplex PCR; the TCRdb copy retains only in-frame clones and omits some. The data contain fewer than 300,000 clones, about 90% of them singletons. The specimen was peripheral blood. The receptors originated from a woman in her 40s who had recovered from COVID-19.

This chain uses TRBV30 with TRBJ1-6; 7 nucleotides match TRBD1. The junction had 11 bases not matched to a gene; V was cut back by 2 bases and J by 13 bases. The germline V gene encodes CDR1 GTSNPN and CDR2 SVGIG (reference sequence). The CDR3 runs to 14 residues. This CDR3 reads CAWSRRDRFSPLHF. The CDR3 nucleotides are TGTGCCTGGAGTCGCCGGGACAGATTTTCCCCCCTCCACTTT.

The genes are TRBV6-2 or TRBV6-3 and TRBJ2-7, with TRBD1 matching over 10 bases. CDR3 length: 15 amino acids. V lost 5 bases to trimming and J lost 5 bases; unmatched junction nucleotides: 9. Germline V gene lookup returns CDR1 MNHEY and CDR2 SVGEGT. DNA of the CDR3: TGTGCCAGCAGTATAAGGGGACAGGGGACCCACGAGCAGTACTTC. Encoded protein: CASSIRGQGTHEQYF.

The chain employs TRBV6-5 and TRBJ1-3; D remains unclear. The germline CDR1 and CDR2 sequences are MNHEY and SVGAGI. Trimming pared 6 bases from V and 4 bases from J, leaving 16 bases between. CDR3 length equals 15 residues. In DNA form, the CDR3 reads TGTGCCAGCAGCCTTTCGGTAATGTCCGGAAACACCATATATTTT. Its protein product is CASSLSVMSGNTIYF.

This sequence joins TRBV7-9 and TRBJ2-7; 10 bases align to TRBD2. The CDR3 totals 13 residues. J was trimmed by 4 bases and V by 4 bases; bases with no gene match: 1. Germline V gene lookup returns CDR1 SEHNR and CDR2 FQNEAQ (reference sequence). This chain's CDR3 is CASSSGLAYEQYF. The CDR3 DNA reads as TGTGCCAGCAGCTCGGGACTAGCGTACGAGCAGTACTTC.

J is TRBJ1-5 and V is TRBV2; tentatively, D is TRBD1 (5 bases). The CDR3 extends over 15 amino acids. V was clipped by 6 bases and J by 6 bases, with 18 bases between them. Germline V gives CDR1 SNHLY, CDR2 FYNNEI. The CDR3 spells CASSRMRGRRQPQHF. For the CDR3, the DNA is TGTGCCAGCAGCCGAATGCGGGGGAGGCGTCAGCCCCAGCATTTT.

Concerning this clone: The identical CDR3 is also encoded by other nucleotide sequences in the sample. The chain recombines TRBV19 with TRBJ2-7, with a weak D call TRBD2 (7 bases). Germline-derived CDR1 and CDR2 are LNHDA and SQIVND (reference sequence). V was pared by 2 bases and J by 6 bases, with 8 bases between. This CDR3 spans 12 amino acids. The CDR3 is CASSIRGGEQYF. The DNA for the CDR3 is TGTGCCAGTAGTATAAGGGGGGGCGAGCAGTACTTC.

The CDR3 region is CASSNRGTSGNTIYF. CDR3 sequence (DNA): TGTGCCAGCAGCAACCGGGGTACCTCTGGAAACACCATATATTTT. V gene TRBV7-2 combines with J gene TRBJ1-3; D gene unclear. The V and J ends lost 5 bases and 0 bases respectively, with 11 bases between them. Germline CDR1 is SGHTA and CDR2 is FQGNSA. This CDR3 has 15 residues.

V and J are TRBV6-5 and TRBJ1-1, with a weak D call TRBD1 (5 bases). The CDR3 sequence is 11 residues long. CDR1 and CDR2 from the germline V gene are MNHEY and SVGAGI. V gave up 6 bases and J gave up 8 bases, with 10 bases separating them. The CDR3 DNA reads as TGTGCCAGCAGCCGGACACCCGAAGCTTTCTTT. The encoded protein is CASSRTPEAFF.

The chain is built from TRBV7-2 and TRBJ2-7; D gene uncertain. The CDR3 loop spans 14 amino acids. V was cut by 3 bases and J by 3 bases, with 12 bases left in between. Germline V gene data show CDR1 as SGHTA and CDR2 as FQGNSA. CDR3 sequence: CASSFSLVVYEQYF. CDR3 DNA: TGTGCCAGCAGCTTCTCCCTAGTGGTCTACGAGCAGTACTTC.

This chain links TRBV6-1 with TRBJ1-2; perhaps TRBD1 as D (6 bases). Germline-derived CDR1 and CDR2 are MNHNS and SASEGT. The V and J ends lost 2 bases and 3 bases respectively, with 16 bases between them. There are 16 residues in the CDR3. The CDR3 DNA reads as TGTGCCAGCAGTGAACCCGGCAGGGGTCCCTACTATGGCTACACCTTC. It is translated as CASSEPGRGPYYGYTF.

The chain recombines TRBV3-1 (or the pseudogene TRBV3-2) with TRBJ2-7, with D possibly TRBD1 on 6 matching bases. Germline loops: CDR1 LGHDT, CDR2 YNNKEL (reference sequence). The CDR3 consists of 15 residues. Trimming left V 1 base short and J 2 bases short, with 12 bases between. The CDR3 DNA reads TGTGCCAGCAGCCAAGGAACAGGGAGCCCCTACGAGCAGTACTTC. It codes for CASSQGTGSPYEQYF.

This chain uses TRBV7-2 with TRBJ1-1; 8 bases agree with TRBD1. With V trimmed by 3 bases and J by 6 bases, 12 bases remained unmatched. Germline CDR1 reads SGHTA; CDR2 reads FQGNSA. The CDR3 is made up of 16 amino acids. DNA of the CDR3: TGTGCCAGCAGCTTGGGGCCGGACAGGGTCGCCGCTGAAGCTTTCTTT. This gives the protein CASSLGPDRVAAEAFF. Full variable domain (rest looked up from reference TRBV7-2 and TRBJ1-1): GAGVSQSPSNKVTEKGKDVELRCDPISGHTALYWYRQSLGQGLEFLIYFQGNSAPDKSGLPSDRFSAERTGGSVSTLTIQRTQQEDSAVYLCASSLGPDRVAAEAFFGQGTRLTVV.

The rearrangement joins TRBV19 to TRBJ1-2; 7 positions agree with TRBD1. The CDR3 covers 14 residues. V lost 4 bases, J lost 4 bases, and 6 bases stayed unmatched. The V gene's germline CDR1 is LNHDA and CDR2 SQIVND (reference sequence). The CDR3 DNA is TGTGCCAGTAGTAAGGAAGGGACAGTCTATGGCTACACCTTC. Translation gives CASSKEGTVYGYTF. The variable domain in full, with the rest retrieved from reference TRBV19 and TRBJ1-2, is DGGITQSPKYLFRKEGQNVTLSCEQNLNHDAMYWYRQDPGQGLRLIYYSQIVNDFQKGDIAEGYSVSREKKESFPLTVTSAQKNPTAFYLCASSKEGTVYGYTFGSGTRLTVV.

V gene TRBV9 combines with J gene TRBJ1-2; D is unclear. V was trimmed by 4 bases and J by 4 bases, leaving 11 bases between them. The CDR3 length is 13 residues. The germline V gene has CDR1 SGDLS and CDR2 YYNGEE. CDR3 protein: CASSPLAGYGYTF. The CDR3 bases are TGTGCCAGCAGCCCCCTCGCAGGCTATGGCTACACCTTC.

A few counts support this clone. The chain couples TRBV5-1 to TRBJ2-7; 7 nucleotides align to TRBD1. The germline CDR1 and CDR2 sequences are SGHRS and YFSETQ. After removal of 2 bases from V and 1 base from J, the junction contained 6 bases not matched to a gene. This CDR3 spans 15 amino acids. The chain's CDR3 is CASSLVGGRSYEQYF. The CDR3 coding sequence is TGCGCCAGCAGCTTAGTAGGGGGCCGGTCCTACGAGCAGTACTTC.

V is TRBV9 and J is TRBJ2-5, with D tentatively TRBD2 (5 bases). Trimming left V 4 bases short and J 9 bases short, with 16 bases between. CDR1 and CDR2 (germline): SGDLS, YYNGEE. This CDR3 is built from 13 residues. CDR3 residues: CASSPRTAEAQYF. The CDR3 bases are TGTGCCAGCAGCCCCCGGACTGCGGAGGCCCAGTACTTC.

This chain connects TRBV5-4 to TRBJ1-1, with D perhaps TRBD1 (6 bases). The germline V gene has CDR1 SGHNT and CDR2 YYREEE (reference sequence). Trimming pared 0 bases from V and 3 bases from J, leaving 15 bases between. The CDR3 is made up of 16 amino acids. The CDR3 DNA sequence: TGTGCCAGCAGCTTGGATTCTCATCCAGGGGACACTGAAGCTTTCTTT. Translation: CASSLDSHPGDTEAFF.

V usage is TRBV21-1 and J usage is TRBJ1-2; the D call in the table, TRBD1, was not verified against the DNA. TRBV21-1 is reported as a pseudogene. The CDR3 has 15 residues. CDR3 in amino acids: CARRSGSQQDYGYTF. The CDR3 nucleotides are TGTGCCCGACGAAGTGGGTCACAGCAAGACTATGGCTACACCTTC.

This clone has more than one count but fewer than ten. The gene calls are TRBV5-8 and TRBJ2-7; a weak D match, TRBD1 (6 bases). The CDR3 has 16 residues. From germline, CDR1 is SGHTS and CDR2 YDEGEE. The V end was cut by 0 bases, the J end by 1 base, with 14 bases between. The CDR3 region is CASSLGFWTESYEQYF. The CDR3 DNA follows: TGTGCCAGCAGCTTGGGATTTTGGACAGAATCCTACGAGCAGTACTTC.

J is TRBJ2-7 and V is TRBV6-2 or TRBV6-3; 9 bases map to TRBD2. J lost 0 bases, V lost 5 bases, and 5 bases had no gene match. Looked up from germline, CDR1 is MNHEY and CDR2 is SVGEGT. There are 15 residues in the CDR3. CDR3 protein: CASSTLAGYSYEQYF. In nucleotides, the CDR3 is TGTGCCAGCAGTACCCTAGCGGGGTACTCCTACGAGCAGTACTTC.

The chain links TRBV5-1 to TRBJ2-5, with 8 bases lining up with TRBD2. This CDR3 comprises 16 residues. Losses at the gene ends were 1 base for V and 5 bases for J; bases not matched to a gene: 10. Germline values: CDR1 SGHRS, CDR2 YFSETQ. The CDR3 spells CASSLQVAGGSETQYF. DNA of the CDR3: TGCGCCAGCAGCTTGCAGGTGGCGGGGGGTTCGGAGACCCAGTACTTC.

The chain carries TRBV3-1 (or the pseudogene TRBV3-2) and TRBJ2-7, with TRBD2 as a possible D gene (7 bases). The V end was cut by 8 bases, the J end by 7 bases, with 24 bases between. Germline V gene sequence: CDR1 LGHDT, CDR2 YNNKEL (reference sequence). CDR3 length: 15 residues. The CDR3 coding sequence is TGTGCCAGCGCTGTACTGGGGGGGCCCTCGGGAGAGCAGTACTTC. Residues: CASAVLGGPSGEQYF.

The V and J genes are TRBV11-2 and TRBJ2-5; 12 nucleotides align to TRBD2. V was clipped by 7 bases and J by 9 bases; unmatched bases: 12. Germline CDR1 reads SGHAT; CDR2 reads FQNNGV. CDR3 length: 15 residues. The CDR3 DNA is TGTGCCAGCACCAAGACTAGCGGGGGACCGACGGCCCAGTACTTC. Protein sequence: CASTKTSGGPTAQYF.

CDR3 amino acids: CAIRAWTSGGPTTSTDTQYF. Written as DNA, the CDR3 is TGTGCCATCAGAGCCTGGACTAGCGGGGGGCCAACTACTAGCACAGATACGCAGTATTTT. V is TRBV10-3 and J is TRBJ2-3; 14 nucleotides agree with TRBD2. From germline, CDR1 is ENHRY and CDR2 SYGVKD. The CDR3 extends over 20 amino acids. V gave up 6 bases and J gave up 0 bases; unmatched junction bases: 14.

The chain is built from TRBV11-2 and TRBJ2-2; 9 bases fit TRBD2. CDR3 length: 16 residues. Germline V gene lookup returns CDR1 SGHAT and CDR2 FQNNGV. Trimming took 4 bases from V and 7 from J; bases not matched to a gene: 10. The CDR3, as DNA: TGTGCCAGCAGCTACCGGGCGGGGGGGCTCGACGGGGAGCTGTTTTTT. Amino acid sequence: CASSYRAGGLDGELFF. Looking up the rest from reference TRBV11-2 and TRBJ2-2 gives the full variable domain: EAGVAQSPRYKIIEKRQSVAFWCNPISGHATLYWYQQILGQGPKLLIQFQNNGVVDDSQLPKDRFSAERLKGVDSTLKIQPAKLEDSAVYLCASSYRAGGLDGELFFGEGSRLTVL.

The chain has TRBV23-1 and TRBJ1-2, with D possibly matching TRBD1 (5 bases). TRBV23-1 is treated as an ORF (open reading frame) with a function not yet certain. Trimming shortened V by 0 bases and J by 3 bases, and 11 bases separated the two germline ends. The CDR3 extends over 15 amino acids. The CDR3 sequence is CASSQSPRGHYGYTF. Written as DNA, the CDR3 is TGCGCCAGCAGTCAATCGCCAAGGGGCCACTATGGCTACACCTTC.